The clone carrying this T cell receptor beta chain was seen at least ten times. No antigen is known for it. Amplification yielded TCR beta CDR3 regions, with RNA transcripts as the source. Researchers ran a first-round RT-PCR on the TCR CDR3 using the HTBI primer set. TCRdb re-analysed the multiplex PCR reads in MiXCR, keeping a single row per CDR3 protein. The data contain 400,000 to 600,000 distinct CDR3 sequences, around 16% of them seen just once; the ten biggest clones take up 25% to 35%. This sample is drawn from a study of T cells in Graves' hyperthyroidism and ophthalmopathy. Study outcomes and limitations: Blood also showed most of the thyroid clonotypes that were expanded above 0.001. Ophthalmopathy could be told apart from stable hyperthyroidism with a 13 V-J model.

The length of the CDR3 is 15 residues. Germline loops: CDR1 LGHNT, CDR2 FRNRAP. Trimming removed 6 bases from V and 8 bases from J; junction bases left unmatched: 9. The source is a woman aged 25 to 39 with Graves' ophthalmopathy. The V gene is TRBV12-5, the J gene TRBJ2-1; 11 bases are a match to TRBD1. The sample was blood. The CDR3 coding sequence is TGTGCTAGTGGCTCCGGACAGGGGGCTTGGGATGAGCAGTTCTTC. As protein: CASGSGQGAWDEQFF.